The present T cell receptor (beta chain) was sequenced within a study of cytomegalovirus exposure and HLA in healthy donors. Broader study findings: While the bulk of TCR sequences proved rare, some public TCRs turned up in many donors.

Some clones are missing from TCRdb's copy, which holds only in-frame ones; the method was immunoSEQ multiplex PCR. The sample includes about 190,000 clones, around four fifths of them seen just once. Germline CDR1 SGHVS, CDR2 FNYEAQ. The CDR3 extends over 13 amino acids. V gave up 1 base and J gave up 6 bases, with 8 bases separating them. This clone was counted a single time. Its specificity is unknown. Sequenced material: PBMCs. The sequence was collected from a man between 18 and 35 years old in good health and CMV-seropositive. The chain uses TRBV7-6 and TRBJ2-3, with D hard to call. DNA for the CDR3: TGTGCCAGCAGCTTAGGGTTGGGCGATACGCAGTATTTT. Translated: CASSLGLGDTQYF.